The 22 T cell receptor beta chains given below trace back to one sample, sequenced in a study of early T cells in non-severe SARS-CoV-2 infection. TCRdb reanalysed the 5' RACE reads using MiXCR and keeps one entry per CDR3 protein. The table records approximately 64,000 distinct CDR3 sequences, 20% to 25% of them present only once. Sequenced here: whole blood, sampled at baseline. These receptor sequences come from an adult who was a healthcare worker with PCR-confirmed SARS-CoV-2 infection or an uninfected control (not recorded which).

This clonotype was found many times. The CDR3 nucleotides read TGTGCCTGGAGCCGTCCCCCCCGAGGCTACACCTTC. Translating gives CAWSRPPRGYTF. V usage is TRBV30 and J usage is TRBJ1-2, with no clear D. Germline values: CDR1 GTSNPN, CDR2 SVGIG (reference sequence). V was cut by 3 bases and J by 8 bases, with 13 bases left in between. The CDR3 has 12 residues.

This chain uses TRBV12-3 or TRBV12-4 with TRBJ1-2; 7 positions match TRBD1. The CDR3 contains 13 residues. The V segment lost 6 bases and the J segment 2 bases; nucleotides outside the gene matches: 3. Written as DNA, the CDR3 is TGTGCCAGCAGGCAGGGACAGAACTATGGCTACACCTTC. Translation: CASRQGQNYGYTF.

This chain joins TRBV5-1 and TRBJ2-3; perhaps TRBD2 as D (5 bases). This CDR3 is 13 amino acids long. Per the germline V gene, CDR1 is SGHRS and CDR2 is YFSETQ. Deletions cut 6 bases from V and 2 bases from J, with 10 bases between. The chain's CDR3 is CASNGLFTDTQYF. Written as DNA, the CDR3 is TGCGCCAGCAATGGACTTTTCACAGATACGCAGTATTTT.

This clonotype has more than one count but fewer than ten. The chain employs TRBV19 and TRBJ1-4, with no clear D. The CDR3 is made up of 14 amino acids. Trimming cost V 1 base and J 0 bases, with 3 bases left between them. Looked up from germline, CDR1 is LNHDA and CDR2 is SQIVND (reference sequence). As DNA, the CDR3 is TGTGCCAGTAGTATAGTTGCAACTAATGAAAAACTGTTTTTT. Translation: CASSIVATNEKLFF.

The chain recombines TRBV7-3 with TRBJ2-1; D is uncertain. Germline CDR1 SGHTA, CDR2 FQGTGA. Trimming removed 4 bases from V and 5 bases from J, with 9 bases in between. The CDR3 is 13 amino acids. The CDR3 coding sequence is TGTGCCAGCAGCTCGACACTGGACAATGAGCAGTTCTTC. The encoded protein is CASSSTLDNEQFF.

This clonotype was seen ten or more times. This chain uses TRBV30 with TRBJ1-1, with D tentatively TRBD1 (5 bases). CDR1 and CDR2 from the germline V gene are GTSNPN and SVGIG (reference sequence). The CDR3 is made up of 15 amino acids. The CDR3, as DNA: TGTGCTTACTTGCTCCCGGGGCGGATAAACACTGAAGCTTTCTTT. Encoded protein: CAYLLPGRINTEAFF.

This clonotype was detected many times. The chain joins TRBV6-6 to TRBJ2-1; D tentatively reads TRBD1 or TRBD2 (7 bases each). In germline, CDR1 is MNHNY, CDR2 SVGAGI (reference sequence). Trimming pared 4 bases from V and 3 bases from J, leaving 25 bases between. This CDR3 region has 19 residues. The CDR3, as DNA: TGTGCCAGCAGTTCAACAGGGGCGTCTAGCCGGGGGGTCTACAATGAGCAGTTCTTC. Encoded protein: CASSSTGASSRGVYNEQFF.

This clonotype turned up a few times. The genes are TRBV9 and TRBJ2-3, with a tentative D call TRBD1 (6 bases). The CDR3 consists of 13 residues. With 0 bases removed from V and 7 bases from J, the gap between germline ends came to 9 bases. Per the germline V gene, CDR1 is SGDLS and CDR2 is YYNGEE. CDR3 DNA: TGTGCCAGCAGCGTAGAGGGGGTACATACGCAGTATTTT. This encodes CASSVEGVHTQYF. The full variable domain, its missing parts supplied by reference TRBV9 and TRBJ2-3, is DSGVTQTPKHLITATGQRVTLRCSPRSGDLSVYWYQQSLDQGLQFLIQYYNGEERAKGNILERFSAQQFPDLHSELNLSSLELGDSALYFCASSVEGVHTQYFGPGTRLTVL.

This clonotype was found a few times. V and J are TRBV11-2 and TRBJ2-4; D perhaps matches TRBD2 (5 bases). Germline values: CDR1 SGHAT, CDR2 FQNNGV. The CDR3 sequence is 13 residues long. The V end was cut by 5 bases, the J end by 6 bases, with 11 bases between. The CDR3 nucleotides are TGTGCCAGCAGCCTCCCGGCGGGAAACATTCAGTACTTC. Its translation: CASSLPAGNIQYF.

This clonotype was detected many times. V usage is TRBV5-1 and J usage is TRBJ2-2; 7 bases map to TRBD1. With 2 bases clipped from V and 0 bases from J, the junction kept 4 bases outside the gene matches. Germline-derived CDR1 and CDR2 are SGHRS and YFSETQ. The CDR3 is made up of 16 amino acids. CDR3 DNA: TGCGCCAGCAGCTTTCAAACAGGGGCGAACACCGGGGAGCTGTTTTTT. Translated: CASSFQTGANTGELFF.

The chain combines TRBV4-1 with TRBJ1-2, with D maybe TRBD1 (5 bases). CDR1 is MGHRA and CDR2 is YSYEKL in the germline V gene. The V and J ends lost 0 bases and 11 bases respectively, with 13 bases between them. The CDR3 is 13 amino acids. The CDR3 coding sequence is TGCGCCAGCAGCCAAGAATATGGGGGAAGTTACACCTTC. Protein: CASSQEYGGSYTF.

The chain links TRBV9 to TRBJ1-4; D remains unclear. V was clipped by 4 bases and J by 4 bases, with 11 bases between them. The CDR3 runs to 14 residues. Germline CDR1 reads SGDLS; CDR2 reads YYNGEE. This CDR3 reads CASSSSEGNEKLFF. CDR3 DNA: TGTGCCAGCAGCTCATCCGAGGGTAATGAAAAACTGTTTTTT.

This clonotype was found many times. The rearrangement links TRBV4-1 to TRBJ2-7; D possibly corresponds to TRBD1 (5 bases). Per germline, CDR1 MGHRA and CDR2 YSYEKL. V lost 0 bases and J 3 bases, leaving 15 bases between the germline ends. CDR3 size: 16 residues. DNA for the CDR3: TGCGCCAGCAGCCAAGATCTGACAGAAGGGAACTACGAGCAGTACTTC. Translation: CASSQDLTEGNYEQYF.

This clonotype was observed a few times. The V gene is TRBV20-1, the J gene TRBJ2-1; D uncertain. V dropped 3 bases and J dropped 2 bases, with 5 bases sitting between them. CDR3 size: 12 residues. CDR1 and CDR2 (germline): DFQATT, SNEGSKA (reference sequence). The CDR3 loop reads CSASEAYNEQFF. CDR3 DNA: TGCAGTGCTAGTGAGGCCTACAATGAGCAGTTCTTC.

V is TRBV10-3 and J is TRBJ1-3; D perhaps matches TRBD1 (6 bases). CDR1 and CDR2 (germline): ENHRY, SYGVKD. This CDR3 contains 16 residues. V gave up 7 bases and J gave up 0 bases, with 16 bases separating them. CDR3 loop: CAIMNPGVPSGNTIYF. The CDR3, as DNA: TGTGCCATCATGAACCCAGGGGTACCCTCTGGAAACACCATATATTTT.

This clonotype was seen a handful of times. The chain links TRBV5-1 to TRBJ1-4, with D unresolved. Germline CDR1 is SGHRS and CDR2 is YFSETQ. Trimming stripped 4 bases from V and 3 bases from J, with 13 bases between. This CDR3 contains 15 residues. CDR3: CASSLQDASNEKLFF. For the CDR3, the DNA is TGCGCCAGCAGCCTGCAGGATGCCTCTAATGAAAAACTGTTTTTT.

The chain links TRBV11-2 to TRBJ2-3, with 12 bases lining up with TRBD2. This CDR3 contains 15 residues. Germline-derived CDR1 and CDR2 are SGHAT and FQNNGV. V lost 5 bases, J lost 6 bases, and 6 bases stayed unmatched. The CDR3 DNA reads TGTGCCAGCAGCCCTAGCGGGGGGGCAACTGATACGCAGTATTTT. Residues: CASSPSGGATDTQYF.

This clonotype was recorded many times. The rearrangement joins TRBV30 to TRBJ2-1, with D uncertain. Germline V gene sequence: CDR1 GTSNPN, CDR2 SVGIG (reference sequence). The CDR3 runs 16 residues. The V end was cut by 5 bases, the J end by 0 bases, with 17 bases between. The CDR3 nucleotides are TGTGCCTGGGGTTCGTGGGATCCCCGCTCCTACAATGAGCAGTTCTTC. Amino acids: CAWGSWDPRSYNEQFF. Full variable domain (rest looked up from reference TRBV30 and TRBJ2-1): SQTIHQWPATLVQPVGSPLSLECTVEGTSNPNLYWYRQAAGRGLQLLFYSVGIGQISSEVPQNLSASRPQDRQFILSSKKLLLSDSGFYLCAWGSWDPRSYNEQFFGPGTRLTVL.

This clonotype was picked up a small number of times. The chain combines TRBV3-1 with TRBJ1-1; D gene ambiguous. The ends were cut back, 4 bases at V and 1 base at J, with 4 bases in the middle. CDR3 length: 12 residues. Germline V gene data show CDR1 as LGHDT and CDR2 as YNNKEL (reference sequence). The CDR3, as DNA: TGTGCCAGCAGCCGCGAGAACACTGAAGCTTTCTTT. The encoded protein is CASSRENTEAFF.

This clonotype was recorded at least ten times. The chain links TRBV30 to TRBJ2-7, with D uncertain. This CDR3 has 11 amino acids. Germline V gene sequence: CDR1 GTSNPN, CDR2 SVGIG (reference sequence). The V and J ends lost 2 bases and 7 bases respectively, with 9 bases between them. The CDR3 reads CAWSTPGEQYF. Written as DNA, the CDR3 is TGTGCCTGGAGTACCCCCGGGGAGCAGTACTTC.

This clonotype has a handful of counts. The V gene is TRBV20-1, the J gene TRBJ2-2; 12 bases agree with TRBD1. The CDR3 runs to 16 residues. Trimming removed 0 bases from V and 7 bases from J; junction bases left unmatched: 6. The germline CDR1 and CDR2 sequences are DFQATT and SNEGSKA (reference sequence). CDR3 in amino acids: CSARDIGTGGHGELFF. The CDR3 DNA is TGCAGTGCTAGAGATATTGGGACAGGGGGCCACGGGGAGCTGTTTTTT.

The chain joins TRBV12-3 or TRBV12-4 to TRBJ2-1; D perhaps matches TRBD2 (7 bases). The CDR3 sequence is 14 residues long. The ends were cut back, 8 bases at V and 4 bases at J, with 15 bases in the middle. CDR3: CASLRGGLYNEQFF. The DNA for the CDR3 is TGTGCCAGCTTAAGGGGGGGACTATACAATGAGCAGTTCTTC.